The 29 T cell receptor beta chains presented below share a single source sample, sequenced in a study of blood T cell repertoires in COVID-19. Libraries were prepared by immunoSEQ multiplex PCR; TCRdb keeps only in-frame clonotypes and omits some of them. The data hold 78,000 or so clones, with about nine tenths observed a single time. Sequencing was carried out using peripheral blood. All receptors derive from a man in his fifties with active or convalescent COVID-19.

This clone was observed a single time. The rearrangement uses TRBV7-8 and TRBJ1-2; no reliable D call. The CDR3 runs 11 residues. CDR1 SGHVS and CDR2 FQNEAQ come from the germline V gene. The V end lost 5 bases, the J end lost 6 bases, and 7 bases lay between the germline ends. CDR3: CASSLSHGYTF. DNA of the CDR3: TGTGCCAGCAGCCTGAGTCATGGCTACACCTTC.

The genes are TRBV19 and TRBJ2-5, with 7 bases fitting TRBD2. There are 15 residues in the CDR3. The germline V gene has CDR1 LNHDA and CDR2 SQIVND (reference sequence). Losses at the gene ends were 5 bases for V and 3 bases for J; bases not matched to a gene: 9. CDR3 sequence: CASSPLAGDEETQYF. Written as DNA, the CDR3 is TGTGCCAGTAGTCCCCTTGCGGGGGACGAAGAGACCCAGTACTTC. The entire variable domain, with the rest obtained from reference TRBV19 and TRBJ2-5, is as follows: DGGITQSPKYLFRKEGQNVTLSCEQNLNHDAMYWYRQDPGQGLRLIYYSQIVNDFQKGDIAEGYSVSREKKESFPLTVTSAQKNPTAFYLCASSPLAGDEETQYFGPGTRLLVL.

This chain connects TRBV6-4 to TRBJ2-1; D possibly corresponds to TRBD1 (6 bases). Germline V CDR1 and CDR2: MRHNA, SNTAGT. Trimming pared 0 bases from V and 10 bases from J, leaving 16 bases between. The CDR3 length is 15 residues. DNA of the CDR3: TGTGCCAGCAGTGACTCAAGGGGCCCGGGGACAGAGCAGTTCTTC. It is translated as CASSDSRGPGTEQFF.

This chain uses TRBV3-1 (or the pseudogene TRBV3-2) with TRBJ2-1, with TRBD2 matching 13 bases. CDR3 length: 15 amino acids. The V gene end was trimmed by 1 base and the J gene end by 9 bases; junction bases not matched to a gene: 3. The germline V gene has CDR1 LGHDT and CDR2 YNNKEL (reference sequence). CDR3 in amino acids: CASSQGTSGGAEQFF. The DNA for the CDR3 is TGTGCCAGCAGCCAAGGGACTAGCGGGGGTGCTGAGCAGTTCTTC.

This rearrangement joins TRBV7-9 to TRBJ1-2; D is possibly TRBD1 (6 bases). The CDR3 runs 15 residues. Trimming cost V 2 bases and J 4 bases, with 14 bases left between them. CDR1 is SEHNR and CDR2 is FQNEAQ in the germline V gene (reference sequence). CDR3 region: CASSLSDRKAYGYTF. The CDR3 DNA is TGTGCCAGCAGCTTATCCGACAGGAAGGCCTATGGCTACACCTTC. The full variable domain, with the rest looked up from reference TRBV7-9 and TRBJ1-2, is DTGVSQNPRHKITKRGQNVTFRCDPISEHNRLYWYRQTLGQGPEFLTYFQNEAQLEKSRLLSDRFSAERPKGSFSTLEIQRTEQGDSAMYLCASSLSDRKAYGYTFGSGTRLTVV.

The V gene is TRBV6-1, the J gene TRBJ2-7, with a tentative D call TRBD1 (6 bases). V gave up 3 bases and J gave up 3 bases, with 12 bases separating them. This CDR3 has 14 amino acids. The germline V gene encodes CDR1 MNHNS and CDR2 SASEGT. The CDR3 sequence: CASSEGTGNYEQYV. DNA for the CDR3: TGTGCCAGCAGTGAGGGAACAGGGAACTACGAGCAGTACGTC.

Concerning this clone: The identical CDR3 is also encoded by other nucleotide sequences in the sample. This sequence joins TRBV5-1 and TRBJ1-1, with 8 bases matching TRBD1. Germline lookup yields CDR1 SGHRS and CDR2 YFSETQ. This CDR3 region has 14 residues. The ends lost 4 bases at V and 1 base at J; junction bases unmatched: 3. The CDR3, as DNA: TGCGCCAGCAGCCCGGGACAGGAGAACACTGAAGCTTTCTTT. Translated: CASSPGQENTEAFF.

V usage is TRBV28 and J usage is TRBJ2-7; 8 nucleotides agree with TRBD1. The junction had 7 bases not matched to a gene; V was cut back by 6 bases and J by 3 bases. The CDR3 loop spans 14 amino acids. From germline, CDR1 is MDHEN and CDR2 SYDVKM. This chain's CDR3 is CASSHGDRGYEQYV. CDR3 coding DNA: TGTGCCAGCAGCCACGGCGACAGGGGCTACGAGCAGTACGTC.

The chain links TRBV6-2 or TRBV6-3 to TRBJ2-7; D is perhaps TRBD1 (5 bases). V was pared by 5 bases and J by 4 bases, with 9 bases between. This CDR3 has 12 amino acids. Per the germline V gene, CDR1 is MNHEY and CDR2 is SVGEGT. This CDR3 reads CASSLQGYEQYV. The CDR3 DNA is TGTGCCAGCAGTCTCCAGGGTTACGAGCAGTACGTC.

The chain combines TRBV6-2 or TRBV6-3 with TRBJ2-2; 9 bases are a match to TRBD1. V was pared by 6 bases and J by 4 bases, with 12 bases of the junction left unmatched. Germline-derived CDR1 and CDR2 are MNHEY and SVGEGT. CDR3 length equals 17 residues. CDR3 nucleotide sequence: TGTGCCAGCAGCCGGTACTTACAGGGGGCGATCACCGGGGAGCTGTTTTTT. This encodes CASSRYLQGAITGELFF.

The V and J genes are TRBV5-4 and TRBJ1-2; 9 bases are shared with TRBD1. This CDR3 has 15 residues. V lost 4 bases, J lost 8 bases, and 12 bases stayed unmatched. Germline V gene data show CDR1 as SGHNT and CDR2 as YYREEE (reference sequence). CDR3 amino acids: CASSHRQGVVEGYTF. The CDR3 DNA reads TGTGCCAGCAGCCACAGACAGGGGGTGGTGGAGGGCTACACCTTC. Variable domain in full (rest from reference TRBV5-4 and TRBJ1-2): ETGVTQSPTHLIKTRGQQVTLRCSSQSGHNTVSWYQQALGQGPQFIFQYYREEENGRGNFPPRFSGLQFPNYSSELNVNALELDDSALYLCASSHRQGVVEGYTFGSGTRLTVV.

The V gene is TRBV19, the J gene TRBJ2-7; tentative D call: TRBD1 (6 bases). V lost 3 bases, J lost 3 bases, and 9 bases lay in between. CDR1 and CDR2 from the germline V gene are LNHDA and SQIVND (reference sequence). There are 13 residues in the CDR3. DNA for the CDR3: TGTGCCAGTAGTATCGGACAGAACTACGAGCAGTACGTC. Amino acid sequence: CASSIGQNYEQYV.

The V call is TRBV7-9, the J call TRBJ1-4; 7 bases fit TRBD1. The CDR3 covers 16 residues. Germline loops: CDR1 SEHNR, CDR2 FQNEAQ (reference sequence). V trimming: 7 bases; J trimming: 5 bases; junction bases outside the gene matches: 13. CDR3 protein: CASNPGWDSGNEKLFF. The CDR3 DNA reads as TGTGCCAGCAACCCTGGGTGGGACAGCGGCAATGAAAAACTGTTTTTT.

This chain links TRBV6-2 or TRBV6-3 with TRBJ2-5; 7 bases match TRBD1. CDR1 and CDR2 from the germline V gene are MNHEY and SVGEGT. CDR3 length: 14 amino acids. With V trimmed by 5 bases and J by 1 base, 4 bases remained unmatched. The CDR3 nucleotides are TGTGCCAGCAGTCAGGACAGGCTCCAAGAGACCCAGTACTTC. Translating gives CASSQDRLQETQYF.

The rearrangement joins TRBV6-5 to TRBJ1-5; 8 bases agree with TRBD1. This CDR3 region has 15 residues. V was pared by 6 bases and J by 6 bases, with 10 bases of the junction left unmatched. CDR1 is MNHEY, CDR2 SVGAGI, per germline. The CDR3 spells CASRGRGLLGQPQHF. The CDR3 DNA reads TGTGCCAGCAGAGGCAGGGGGCTCCTCGGTCAGCCCCAGCATTTT.

The CDR3 region has the DNA TGTGCCAGCAGGACAGGGGTGTATGAAAAACTGTTTTTT. Translated, it gives CASRTGVYEKLFF. The V gene is TRBV28, the J gene TRBJ1-4, with 8 positions matching TRBD1. Germline CDR1 and CDR2: MDHEN and SYDVKM. The CDR3 covers 13 residues. After removal of 6 bases from V and 6 bases from J, the junction contained 3 bases not matched to a gene.

The rearrangement uses TRBV5-1 and TRBJ1-4; D not certain. Deletions cut 4 bases from V and 0 bases from J, with 4 bases between. The germline CDR1 and CDR2 sequences are SGHRS and YFSETQ. The CDR3 has 13 residues. The CDR3 loop reads CASSPSTNEKLFF. In DNA form, the CDR3 reads TGCGCCAGCAGCCCCTCAACTAATGAAAAACTGTTTTTT.

This chain joins TRBV28 and TRBJ1-4; tentative D call: TRBD1 (5 bases). V shed 6 bases and J shed 0 bases, with 11 bases lying between them. The length of the CDR3 is 15 residues. Germline V gives CDR1 MDHEN, CDR2 SYDVKM. In nucleotides, the CDR3 is TGTGCCAGCAGGCCCGGGGGACCAACTAATGAAAAACTGTTTTTT. It yields the protein CASRPGGPTNEKLFF.

V and J are TRBV28 and TRBJ1-4, with 11 bases that match TRBD1. Germline trimming cut 4 bases from V and 7 bases from J; bases unmatched to any gene: 2. The CDR3 extends over 14 amino acids. Germline V CDR1 and CDR2: MDHEN, SYDVKM. This chain's CDR3 is CASSYGTGGEKLFF. In DNA, the CDR3 is TGTGCCAGCAGTTATGGGACAGGGGGTGAAAAACTGTTTTTT.

V and J are TRBV28 and TRBJ1-1; tentative D call: TRBD1 (5 bases). V was cut by 10 bases and J by 11 bases, with 17 bases left in between. This CDR3 contains 11 residues. Germline-derived CDR1 and CDR2 are MDHEN and SYDVKM. The chain's CDR3 is CATWFAGEAFF. The DNA of the CDR3 is TGTGCCACCTGGTTTGCGGGGGAGGCTTTCTTT.

This clone was counted a single time. The chain is built from TRBV18 and TRBJ2-2, with a possible D match to TRBD1 (6 bases). The CDR3 length is 15 residues. Germline values: CDR1 KGHSH, CDR2 LQKENI. Trimming cost V 3 bases and J 1 base, with 9 bases left between them. CDR3 sequence: CASSPRGGNTGELFF. The CDR3 DNA reads as TGTGCCAGCTCACCGAGAGGGGGGAACACCGGGGAGCTGTTTTTT.

The J gene is TRBJ1-2, the V gene TRBV24-1, with TRBD1 as a possible D gene (6 bases). This CDR3 is built from 15 residues. Germline V gene lookup returns CDR1 KGHDR and CDR2 SFDVKD. V was clipped by 5 bases and J by 1 base, with 13 bases between them. CDR3 region: CATSGAPGHNYGYTF. In DNA form, the CDR3 reads TGTGCCACCAGTGGTGCCCCGGGACATAACTATGGCTACACCTTC.

This chain joins TRBV5-1 and TRBJ2-7; tentatively, D is TRBD1 (6 bases). Germline V gene data show CDR1 as SGHRS and CDR2 as YFSETQ. The CDR3 covers 14 residues. Trimming took 5 bases from V and 2 from J, leaving 14 bases between them. DNA of the CDR3: TGCGCCAGCAGGGACCACAGGGCAGCCTACGAGCAGTACGTC. Translated: CASRDHRAAYEQYV.

This chain links TRBV6-1 with TRBJ2-6; 9 bases fit TRBD1. The CDR3 runs to 19 residues. Germline V CDR1 and CDR2: MNHNS, SASEGT. Trimming at V came to 2 bases and at J to 3 bases, leaving 11 bases not matched to a gene. The CDR3 nucleotides read TGTGCCAGCAGTGAAAAGAGAGGGACAGGGACTTATGGGGCCAACGTCCTGACTTTC. Protein sequence: CASSEKRGTGTYGANVLTF.

CDR3 bases: TGCAGTGCTAGTCGGTACGAGCAGTACTTC. Translation gives CSASRYEQYF. This sequence joins TRBV20-1 and TRBJ2-7; D is unclear. The germline V gene encodes CDR1 DFQATT and CDR2 SNEGSKA (reference sequence). Trimming stripped 3 bases from V and 4 bases from J, with 4 bases between. CDR3 length: 10 amino acids.

The V and J genes are TRBV18 and TRBJ2-2, with 9 bases fitting TRBD1. The CDR3 loop spans 17 amino acids. V lost 2 bases, J lost 5 bases, and 9 bases stayed unmatched. Germline loops: CDR1 KGHSH, CDR2 LQKENI. The CDR3 protein is CASSPGTGTGLTGELFF. CDR3 DNA sequence: TGTGCCAGCTCACCAGGGACCGGGACAGGGTTGACCGGGGAGCTGTTTTTT.

V usage is TRBV28 and J usage is TRBJ2-7, with TRBD1 identical over 8 bases. CDR3 length: 15 residues. Germline CDR1 reads MDHEN; CDR2 reads SYDVKM. The V and J ends lost 5 bases and 1 base, in that order; junction bases with no gene match: 7. The CDR3 here is CASSPRDRISYEQYF. CDR3 DNA sequence: TGTGCCAGCAGTCCCAGGGACAGGATATCCTACGAGCAGTACTTC.

The chain combines TRBV10-3 with TRBJ1-3, with TRBD1 matching 8 bases. In germline, CDR1 is ENHRY, CDR2 SYGVKD. After removal of 4 bases from V and 4 bases from J, the junction contained 6 bases not matched to a gene. The CDR3 spans 15 residues. For the CDR3, the DNA is TGTGCCATCAGTGGCCGGACAGGGTCAGGAAACACCATATATTTT. It is translated as CAISGRTGSGNTIYF.

This chain links TRBV6-4 with TRBJ2-2; D is perhaps TRBD2 (6 bases). The germline gives CDR1 MRHNA, CDR2 SNTAGT. The CDR3 spans 16 residues. Trimming removed 6 bases from V and 0 bases from J, with 14 bases in between. The CDR3 spells CASREAGGPNTGELFF. The CDR3 region has the DNA TGTGCCAGCAGAGAAGCCGGGGGTCCGAACACCGGGGAGCTGTTTTTT.